The rows below give T cell receptor beta chains drawn from one sample of a study of CD8+ T cells in alopecia areata. Libraries were prepared by immunoSEQ multiplex PCR; TCRdb keeps only in-frame clonotypes and omits some of them. The data hold 150,000 to 200,000 clones, with about 61% observed a single time. The sample in question was CD4+ T cells sorted from blood, obtained at roughly week 55, from a patient treated with tofacitinib. The receptors stem from a human donor with alopecia areata. Each CDR3 is given with its conserved first and last residue. D genes are given only for firm matches. Expanded clones get a size class; other rows say once, few or many, or leave the size out.

j_gene | v_gene | abundance | d_gene | CDR3nt | CDR3aa
TRBJ2-4 | TRBV6-5 | NA | NA | TGTGCCAGCAGCTCACACAAAGCCAAAAACATTCAGTACTTC | CASSSHKAKNIQYF
TRBJ2-5 | TRBV5-6 | NA | NA | TGTGCCAGCAGCTTAAGACTCCCGCTGCAAGAGACCCAGTACTTC | CASSLRLPLQETQYF
TRBJ2-5 | TRBV29-1 | NA | NA | TGCAGCGTTGAAGACAGGGGTCGAGAGACCCAGTACTTC | CSVEDRGRETQYF
TRBJ2-7 | TRBV5-1 | NA | NA | TGCGCCAGCGCGACAGGTGGCGGCCCCGGGCAGTACTTC | CASATGGGPGQYF
TRBJ1-4 | TRBV25-1 | NA | NA | TGTGCCAGCAGTGTCCGAGGGGGTCATGAAAAACTGTTTTTT | CASSVRGGHEKLFF
TRBJ2-7 | TRBV6-6 | NA | NA | TGTGCCAGCAGGGAGGGCTCCTACGAGCAGTACTTC | CASREGSYEQYF
TRBJ2-5 | TRBV7-9 | NA | NA | TGTGCCAGCAGCTTTGGTGGGGGAGAGACCCAGTACTTC | CASSFGGGETQYF
TRBJ2-3 | TRBV4-2 | few | TRBD1 | TGTGCCAGCAGCCACAAGGGGGCGGATACGCAGTATTTT | CASSHKGADTQYF
TRBJ2-5 | TRBV5-1 | NA | TRBD2 | TGCGCCAGCAGCTTGACTAGCGGCGAAGAGACCCAGTACTTC | CASSLTSGEETQYF
TRBJ2-3 | TRBV2 | few | TRBD1 | TGTGCCAGCAGTGGCCGGGACAGGGGGTTGGATACGCAGTATTTT | CASSGRDRGLDTQYF
TRBJ2-5 | TRBV15 | NA | NA | TGTGCCACAAGTCGGGCAAATCAAGAGACCCAGTACTTC | CATSRANQETQYF
TRBJ1-5 | TRBV7-2 | NA | TRBD1 | TGTGCCAGCAGCTTTTGGACAGGGGATCAGCCCCAGCATTTT | CASSFWTGDQPQHF
TRBJ2-7 | TRBV23-1 | NA | NA | TGCGCCAGCAGTCTATGGACAGATTCCTACGAGCAGTACTTC | CASSLWTDSYEQYF
TRBJ1-2 | TRBV7-9 | NA | TRBD1 | TGTGCCAGCAGCTTACAGGGGGTCTCCCTCTATGGCTACACCTTC | CASSLQGVSLYGYTF
TRBJ2-1 | TRBV28 | NA | TRBD1 | TGTGCCAGCAGTTTGAGTTACAGGGGCGGCAATGAGCAGTTCTTC | CASSLSYRGGNEQFF
TRBJ1-4 | TRBV29-1 | few | NA | TGCAGCGTTGAGGGGCAGGGCGGAGAAAAACTGTTTTTT | CSVEGQGGEKLFF
TRBJ2-3 | TRBV5-1 | NA | NA | TGCGCCAGCAGCTTGGGGGGACGAAGAACAGATACGCAGTATTTT | CASSLGGRRTDTQYF
TRBJ2-7 | TRBV7-9 | NA | TRBD1 | TGTGCCAGCAGCTACACCGGGACAGTAACCTACGAGCAGTACTTC | CASSYTGTVTYEQYF
TRBJ2-5 | TRBV6-6 | NA | NA | TGTGCCAGCAGCTCGAGGGAGACCCAGTACTTC | CASSSRETQYF
TRBJ1-1 | TRBV2 | NA | NA | TGTGCCAGCAGTAACCAGGGGAACACTGAAGCTTTCTTT | CASSNQGNTEAFF
TRBJ1-2 | TRBV6-1 | NA | TRBD1 | TGTGCCAGCATACAGGGGACGCCCAGCTATGGCTACACCTTC | CASIQGTPSYGYTF
TRBJ1-4 | TRBV5-1 | NA | NA | TGCGCCAGCAGCTTGCCGGGTAGAGAGGAAAAACTGTTTTTT | CASSLPGREEKLFF
TRBJ2-7 | TRBV7-8 | few | TRBD1 | TGTGCCAGCGCCTGGGGCAGGGGGCTTTTCAACGAGCAGTACTTC | CASAWGRGLFNEQYF
TRBJ1-1 | TRBV30 | few | NA | TGTGCCTGGAGGCCCTTAGCTCGGAACACTGAAGCTTTCTTT | CAWRPLARNTEAFF
TRBJ2-3 | TRBV25-1 | NA | NA | TGTGCCAGCAGTGTACAAACAGATACGCAGTATTTT | CASSVQTDTQYF
TRBJ1-1 | TRBV5-1 | NA | NA | TGCGCCAGCATCCCGCACGAAGGGGGCACTGAAGCTTTCTTT | CASIPHEGGTEAFF